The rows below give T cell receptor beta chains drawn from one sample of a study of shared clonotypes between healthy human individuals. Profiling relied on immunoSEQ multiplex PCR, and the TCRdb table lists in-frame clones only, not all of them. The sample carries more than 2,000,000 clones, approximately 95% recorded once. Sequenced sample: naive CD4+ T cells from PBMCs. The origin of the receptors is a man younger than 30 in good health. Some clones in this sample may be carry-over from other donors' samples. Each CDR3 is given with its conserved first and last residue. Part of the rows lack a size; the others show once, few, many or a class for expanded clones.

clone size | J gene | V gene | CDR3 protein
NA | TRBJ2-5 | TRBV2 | CASSEVQYQETQYF
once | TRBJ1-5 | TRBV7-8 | CASSLHLGQPQHF
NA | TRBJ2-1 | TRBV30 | CAWSLLAGGLDEQFF
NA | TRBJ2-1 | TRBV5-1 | CASSLRTSGREEQFF
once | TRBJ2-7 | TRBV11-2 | CASTLGGSGSYEQYF
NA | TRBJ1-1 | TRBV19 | CASKKGVKWNTEAFF
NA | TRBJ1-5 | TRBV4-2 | CASSRGQGGDQPQHF
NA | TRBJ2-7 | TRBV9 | CASGVNGEQYF
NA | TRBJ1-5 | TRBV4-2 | CASSQEESTLGPQHF
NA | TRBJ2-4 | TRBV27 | CAKDVGHRAKNIQYF
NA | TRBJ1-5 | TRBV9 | CASSTHSDQPQHF
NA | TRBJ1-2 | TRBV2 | CASSVGVFGYTF
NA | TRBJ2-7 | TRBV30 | CAWTKGPYYYEQYF
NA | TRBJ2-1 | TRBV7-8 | CASSLKSYHNEQFF
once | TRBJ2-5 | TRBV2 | CASRTGLAGQETQYF
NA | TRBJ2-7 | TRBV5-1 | CASSFSGNPSEQYF
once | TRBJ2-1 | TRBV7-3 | CASSDSGHVDEQFF
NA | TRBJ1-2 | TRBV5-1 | CASSWDGANYGYTF
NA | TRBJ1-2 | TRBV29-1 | CSVGELAGAYGYTF
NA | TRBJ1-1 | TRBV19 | CASSPAEATEAFF
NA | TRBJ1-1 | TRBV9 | CASSVEQDSNTEAFF
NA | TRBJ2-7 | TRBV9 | CASSAGPLTYEQYF
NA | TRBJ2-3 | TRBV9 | CASSYLAGGPRATQYF
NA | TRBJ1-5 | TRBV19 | CASVVRGEGNQPQHF